This T cell receptor beta chain comes out of a study of blood T cells in healthy people across ages. Background on the study: When template switching was applied, about one barcoded beta molecule was captured per two T cells.

Germline V gene sequence: CDR1 SGDLS, CDR2 YYNGEE. Trimming removed 0 bases at V and 6 bases at J, with 9 bases between. The CDR3 is 13 residues long. A second roughly 6 to 12 cycle PCR used barcoded and J-beta primers. TCRdb re-derived calls from the 5' RACE reads in MiXCR, one entry per CDR3 protein. The sample consists of about 640,000 distinct CDR3 sequences, roughly two fifths of them appearing once. The sample consisted of blood. The rearrangement joins TRBV9 to TRBJ1-2; D unresolved. The receptor comes from a man aged 80 or over in good health. CDR3 residues: CASSVGKGDGYTF. The CDR3 nucleotides are TGTGCCAGCAGCGTAGGAAAAGGTGATGGCTACACCTTC.